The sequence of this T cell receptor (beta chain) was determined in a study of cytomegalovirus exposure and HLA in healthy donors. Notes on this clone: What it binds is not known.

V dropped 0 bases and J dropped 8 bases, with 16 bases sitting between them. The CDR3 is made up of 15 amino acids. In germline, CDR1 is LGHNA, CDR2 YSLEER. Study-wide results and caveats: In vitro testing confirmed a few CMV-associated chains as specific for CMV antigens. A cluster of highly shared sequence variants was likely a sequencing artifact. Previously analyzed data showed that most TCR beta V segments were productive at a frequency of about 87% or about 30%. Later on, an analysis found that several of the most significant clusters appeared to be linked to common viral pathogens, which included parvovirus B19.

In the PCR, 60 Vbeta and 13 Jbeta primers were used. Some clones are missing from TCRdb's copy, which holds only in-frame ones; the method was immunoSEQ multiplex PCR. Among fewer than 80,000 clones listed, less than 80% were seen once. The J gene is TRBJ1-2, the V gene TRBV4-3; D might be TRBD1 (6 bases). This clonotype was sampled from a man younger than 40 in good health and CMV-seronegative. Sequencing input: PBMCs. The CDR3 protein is CASSQDGGQNAGYTF. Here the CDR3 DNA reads TGCGCCAGCAGCCAAGATGGAGGACAGAATGCCGGCTACACCTTC.